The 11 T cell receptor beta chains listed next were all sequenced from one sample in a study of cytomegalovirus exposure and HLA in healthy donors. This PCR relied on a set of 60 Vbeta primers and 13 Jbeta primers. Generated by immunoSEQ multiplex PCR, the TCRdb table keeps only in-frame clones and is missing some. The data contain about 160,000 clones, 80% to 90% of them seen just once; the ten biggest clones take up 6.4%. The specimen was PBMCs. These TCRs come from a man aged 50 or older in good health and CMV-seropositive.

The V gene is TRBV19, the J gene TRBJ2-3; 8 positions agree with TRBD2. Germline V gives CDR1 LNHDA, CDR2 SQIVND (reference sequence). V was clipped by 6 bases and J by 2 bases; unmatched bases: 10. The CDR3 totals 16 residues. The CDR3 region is CASSSPTSGYTDTQYF. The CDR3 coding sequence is TGTGCCAGTAGCTCCCCCACTAGCGGCTACACAGATACGCAGTATTTT.

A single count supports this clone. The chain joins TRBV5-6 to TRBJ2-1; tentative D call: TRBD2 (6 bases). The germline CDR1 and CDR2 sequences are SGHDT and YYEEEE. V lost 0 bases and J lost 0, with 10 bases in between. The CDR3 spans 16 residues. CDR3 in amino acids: CASSLAGLLSYNEQFF. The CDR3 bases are TGTGCCAGCAGCTTGGCGGGACTCCTCTCCTACAATGAGCAGTTCTTC. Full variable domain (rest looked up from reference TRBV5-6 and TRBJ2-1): DAGVTQSPTHLIKTRGQQVTLRCSPKSGHDTVSWYQQALGQGPQFIFQYYEEEERQRGNFPDRFSGHQFPNYSSELNVNALLLGDSALYLCASSLAGLLSYNEQFFGPGTRLTVL.

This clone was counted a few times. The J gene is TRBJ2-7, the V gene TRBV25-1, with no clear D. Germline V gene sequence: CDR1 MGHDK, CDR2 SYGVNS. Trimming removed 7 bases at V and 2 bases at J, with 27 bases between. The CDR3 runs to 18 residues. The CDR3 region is CASTRKAIDRRQAYEQYV. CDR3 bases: TGTGCCAGCACCCGAAAGGCAATCGACCGAAGGCAGGCCTACGAGCAGTACGTC.

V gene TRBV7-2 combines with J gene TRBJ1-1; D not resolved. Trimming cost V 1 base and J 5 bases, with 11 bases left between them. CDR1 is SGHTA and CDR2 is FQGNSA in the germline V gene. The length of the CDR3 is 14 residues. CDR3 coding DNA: TGTGCCAGCAGCTTAGGGTCAGGTAGGACTGAAGCTTTCTTT. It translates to CASSLGSGRTEAFF.

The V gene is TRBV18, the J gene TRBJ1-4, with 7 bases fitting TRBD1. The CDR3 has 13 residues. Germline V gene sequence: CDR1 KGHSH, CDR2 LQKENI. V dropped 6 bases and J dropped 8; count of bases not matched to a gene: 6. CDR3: CASSTGLGEKLFF. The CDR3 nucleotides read TGTGCCAGCTCGACAGGGTTAGGCGAAAAACTGTTTTTT.

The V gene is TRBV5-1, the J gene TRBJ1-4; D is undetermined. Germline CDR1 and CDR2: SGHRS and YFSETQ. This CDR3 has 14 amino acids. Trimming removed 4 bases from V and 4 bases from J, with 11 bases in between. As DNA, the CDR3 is TGCGCCAGCAGCCCCCGGGAGTTTAATGAAAAACTGTTTTTT. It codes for CASSPREFNEKLFF.

The CDR3 DNA sequence: TGTGCCAGCAGTGATAGCGGGAGGGTGGTTGAGCAGTTCTTC. It codes for CASSDSGRVVEQFF. The chain has TRBV6-1 and TRBJ2-1; 11 bases align to TRBD2. V trimming: 3 bases; J trimming: 9 bases; junction bases outside the gene matches: 4. The CDR3 is 14 residues long. CDR1 and CDR2 (germline): MNHNS, SASEGT.

The CDR3 DNA is TGTGCCAGCAGTGACGCCGACAGGGGGGTTGTGGGATCACCCCTCCACTTT. It yields the protein CASSDADRGVVGSPLHF. The chain has TRBV27 and TRBJ1-6; 9 nucleotides match TRBD1. The CDR3 covers 17 residues. Germline-derived CDR1 and CDR2 are MNHEY and SMNVEV (reference sequence). Trimming removed 5 bases from V and 10 bases from J; junction bases left unmatched: 15.

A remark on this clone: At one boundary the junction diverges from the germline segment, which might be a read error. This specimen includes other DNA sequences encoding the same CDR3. The CDR3 here is CAWTPGPREVGSYNEQFF. The CDR3 coding sequence is TGTGCCTGGACCCCAGGTCCGCGGGAGGTAGGTTCCTACAACGAGCAGTTCTTC. V and J are TRBV30 and TRBJ2-1; 8 bases line up with TRBD2. The CDR3 contains 18 residues. The germline CDR1 and CDR2 sequences are GTSNPN and SVGIG (reference sequence).

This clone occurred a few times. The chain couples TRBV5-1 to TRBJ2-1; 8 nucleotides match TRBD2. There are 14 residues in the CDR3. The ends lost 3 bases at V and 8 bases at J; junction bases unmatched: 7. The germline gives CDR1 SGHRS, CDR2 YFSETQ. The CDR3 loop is CASSYGRVTDEQFF. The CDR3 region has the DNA TGCGCCAGCAGCTACGGGAGGGTTACCGATGAGCAGTTCTTC.

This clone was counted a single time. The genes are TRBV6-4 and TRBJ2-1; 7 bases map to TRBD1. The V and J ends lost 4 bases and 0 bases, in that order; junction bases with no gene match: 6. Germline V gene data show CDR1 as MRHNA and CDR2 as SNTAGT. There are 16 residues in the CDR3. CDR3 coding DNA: TGTGCCAGCAGTGTACAGGGGTTGGCCTCCTACAATGAGCAGTTCTTC. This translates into CASSVQGLASYNEQFF.